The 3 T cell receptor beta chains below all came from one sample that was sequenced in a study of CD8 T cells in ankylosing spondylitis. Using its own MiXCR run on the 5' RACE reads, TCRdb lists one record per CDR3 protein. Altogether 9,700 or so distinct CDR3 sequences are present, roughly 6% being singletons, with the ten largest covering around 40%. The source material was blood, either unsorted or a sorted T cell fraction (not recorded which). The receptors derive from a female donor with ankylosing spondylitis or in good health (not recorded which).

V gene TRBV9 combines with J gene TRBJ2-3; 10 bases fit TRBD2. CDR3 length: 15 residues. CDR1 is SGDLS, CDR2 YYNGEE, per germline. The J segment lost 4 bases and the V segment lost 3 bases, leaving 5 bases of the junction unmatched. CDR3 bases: TGTGCCAGCAGCGGGGGACTAGCGCTCGCAGATACGCAGTATTTT. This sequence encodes CASSGGLALADTQYF.

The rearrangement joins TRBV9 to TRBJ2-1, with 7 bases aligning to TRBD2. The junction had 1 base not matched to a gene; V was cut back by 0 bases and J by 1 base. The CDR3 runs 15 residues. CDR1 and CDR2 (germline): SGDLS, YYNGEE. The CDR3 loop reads CASSVDGRSYNEQFF. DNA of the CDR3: TGTGCCAGCAGCGTAGACGGGAGGTCCTACAATGAGCAGTTCTTC.

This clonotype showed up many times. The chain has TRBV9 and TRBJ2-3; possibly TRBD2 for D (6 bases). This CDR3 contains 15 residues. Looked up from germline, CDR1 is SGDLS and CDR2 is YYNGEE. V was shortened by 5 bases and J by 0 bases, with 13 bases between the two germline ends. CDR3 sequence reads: CASRRRGASTDTQYF. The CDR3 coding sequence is TGTGCCAGCAGAAGGAGGGGAGCGAGCACAGATACGCAGTATTTT.